The TCR beta chain under discussion was sequenced for a study of vaccination and CD4 T cells after COVID-19. Overall study context: For post-vaccine samples, collection took place a median roughly 76 days after dose two, ranging from 14 to 241.

There are 15 residues in the CDR3. The V and J ends lost 2 bases and 2 bases, in that order; junction bases with no gene match: 5. Per germline, CDR1 SEHNR and CDR2 FQNEAQ (reference sequence). Treatment specified: roughly ten-day PBMC culture with coronavirus spike peptide pools or control peptides (ViraFEST assay). As regards this clonotype: What it binds is not known.

With the Oncomine TCR Beta short-read assay, DNA from cultured CD4+ T cells was sequenced. TCRdb recomputed calls from the PCR reads with MiXCR, one row per CDR3 protein. Here the sample spans 13,000 or so distinct CDR3 sequences, 35% to 50% being singletons. Material for sequencing was CD4+ T cells from blood, cultured in vitro. This receptor was identified in a human donor who had recovered from COVID-19. V usage is TRBV7-9 and J usage is TRBJ2-7, with TRBD2 identical over 8 bases. CDR3 amino acids: CASSLSPGRAYEQYF. The CDR3 nucleotides are TGTGCCAGCAGCTTATCGCCCGGGAGGGCCTACGAGCAGTACTTC.